Each of the 24 T cell receptor beta chains below was sequenced from the same sample in a study of blood T cell repertoires in COVID-19. Profiled with immunoSEQ multiplex PCR; TCRdb holds only in-frame clones, not every one. The table shows about 180,000 clones, with nearly 90% occurring only once. The sequenced material came from peripheral blood. The source is a man aged 18 to 29 who had recovered from COVID-19.

The genes are TRBV9 and TRBJ1-1; the match to TRBD1 covers 9 bases. J gave up 3 bases and V 3 bases, and 3 bases lay outside the gene matches. CDR1 and CDR2 (germline): SGDLS, YYNGEE. The CDR3 sequence is 14 residues long. CDR3 in amino acids: CASSADRGYTEAFF. Written as DNA, the CDR3 is TGTGCCAGCAGCGCCGACAGGGGGTACACTGAAGCTTTCTTT.

Comment on this clone: The sample carries other DNA sequences with the same CDR3. V and J are TRBV6-5 and TRBJ1-2; 9 bases line up with TRBD1. CDR1 is MNHEY, CDR2 SVGAGI, per germline. The length of the CDR3 is 13 residues. The V segment lost 5 bases and the J segment 8 bases; nucleotides outside the gene matches: 6. CDR3 loop: CASSRDREGGYTF. CDR3 sequence (DNA): TGTGCCAGCAGTAGGGACAGGGAGGGCGGCTACACCTTC.

The chain combines TRBV11-2 with TRBJ1-1; perhaps TRBD1 as D (5 bases). The ends were cut back, 2 bases at V and 1 base at J, with 8 bases in the middle. The CDR3 is 14 amino acids. Germline CDR1 SGHAT, CDR2 FQNNGV. The CDR3 DNA sequence: TGTGCCAGCAGCTTAAGTAGGGGGAACACTGAAGCTTTCTTT. This sequence encodes CASSLSRGNTEAFF.

The chain combines TRBV10-3 with TRBJ2-3; TRBD1 agrees at 10 bases. Trimming at V came to 6 bases and at J to 3 bases, leaving 3 bases not matched to a gene. Germline V gene lookup returns CDR1 ENHRY and CDR2 SYGVKD. The CDR3 totals 14 residues. This CDR3 reads CAISRQGATDTQYF. CDR3 sequence (DNA): TGTGCCATCAGCAGACAGGGGGCGACAGATACGCAGTATTTT.

This clone was observed a handful of times. This rearrangement joins TRBV5-6 to TRBJ2-2; 7 bases match TRBD2. Per the germline V gene, CDR1 is SGHDT and CDR2 is YYEEEE. V shed 4 bases and J 6 bases; nucleotides not matched to a gene: 15. The CDR3 is 17 amino acids. The CDR3 protein is CASSPAWAGVLSGELFF. The CDR3 DNA sequence: TGTGCCAGCAGCCCGGCTTGGGCGGGAGTGTTATCCGGGGAGCTGTTTTTT. The whole variable domain, filled in from reference TRBV5-6 and TRBJ2-2, reads DAGVTQSPTHLIKTRGQQVTLRCSPKSGHDTVSWYQQALGQGPQFIFQYYEEEERQRGNFPDRFSGHQFPNYSSELNVNALLLGDSALYLCASSPAWAGVLSGELFFGEGSRLTVL.

The CDR3 DNA reads TGTGCCAGCTACCCGGGGCAGGGGCAGTATACTGAAGCTTTCTTT. Translated, it gives CASYPGQGQYTEAFF. The rearrangement uses TRBV28 and TRBJ1-1; maybe TRBD1 (6 bases). Germline V gene data show CDR1 as MDHEN and CDR2 as SYDVKM. The CDR3 loop spans 15 amino acids. Deletions cut 8 bases from V and 5 bases from J, with 21 bases between.

CDR3 nucleotides: TGCGCCAGCAGCCAAACAGGTTACACTGAAGCTTTCTTT. Its protein product is CASSQTGYTEAFF. The chain links TRBV4-3 to TRBJ1-1; maybe TRBD1 (5 bases). Germline lookup yields CDR1 LGHNA and CDR2 YSLEER. The CDR3 loop spans 13 amino acids. Trimming left V 2 bases short and J 3 bases short, with 7 bases between.

This clone was picked up one time. The V and J genes are TRBV28 and TRBJ1-1; D ambiguous. V dropped 6 bases and J dropped 5 bases, with 13 bases sitting between them. Germline loops: CDR1 MDHEN, CDR2 SYDVKM. The CDR3 covers 13 residues. The CDR3 DNA sequence: TGTGCCAGCAGCCTAACTAGGGTTACTGAAGCTTTCTTT. It specifies CASSLTRVTEAFF.

The CDR3 nucleotides are TGTGCCAGCAGCCAAGGTGCGGCGGGTGGCCTAGGCGAGCAGTACTTC. This sequence encodes CASSQGAAGGLGEQYF. This chain connects TRBV11-3 to TRBJ2-7; the D gene is possibly TRBD2 (5 bases). Germline V CDR1 and CDR2: SGHNT, YENEEA. The CDR3 extends over 16 amino acids. Trimming cost V 5 bases and J 6 bases, with 23 bases left between them.

This chain connects TRBV7-9 to TRBJ2-1; a weak D match, TRBD1 (6 bases). The CDR3 runs to 15 residues. The germline CDR1 and CDR2 sequences are SEHNR and FQNEAQ (reference sequence). V lost 5 bases and J lost 2, with 13 bases in between. Here the CDR3 DNA reads TGTGCCAGCAGCGTCCCCGGGACACCCTACAATGAGCAGTTCTTC. Translation: CASSVPGTPYNEQFF.

V usage is TRBV5-1 and J usage is TRBJ2-7; D gene uncertain. V lost 0 bases, J lost 1 base, and 11 bases lay in between. CDR3 length: 15 amino acids. The germline V gene encodes CDR1 SGHRS and CDR2 YFSETQ. The CDR3 loop is CASSLEAFGSYEQYF. The CDR3 region has the DNA TGCGCCAGCAGCTTGGAGGCCTTCGGGTCCTACGAGCAGTACTTC. Combining the CDR3 with reference TRBV5-1 and TRBJ2-7 gives the whole variable domain KAGVTQTPRYLIKTRGQQVTLSCSPISGHRSVSWYQQTPGQGLQFLFEYFSETQRNKGNFPGRFSGRQFSNSRSEMNVSTLELGDSALYLCASSLEAFGSYEQYFGPGTRLTVT.

This clone was counted once. The rearrangement uses TRBV6-6 and TRBJ2-7; D possibly corresponds to TRBD2 (6 bases). Germline values: CDR1 MNHNY, CDR2 SVGAGI (reference sequence). This CDR3 comprises 15 residues. V lost 7 bases and J 1 base, leaving 17 bases between the germline ends. CDR3 bases: TGTGCCAGCAATAAATTGCAGGGAGGATCCTACGAGCAGTACTTC. Translation: CASNKLQGGSYEQYF.

This chain connects TRBV7-9 to TRBJ1-2; D is possibly TRBD1 (6 bases). Deletions cut 5 bases from V and 3 bases from J, with 10 bases between. Germline-derived CDR1 and CDR2 are SEHNR and FQNEAQ (reference sequence). The CDR3 covers 13 residues. The CDR3 coding sequence is TGTGCCAGCAGCCTCTGGACAGACTATGGCTACACCTTC. Encoded protein: CASSLWTDYGYTF.

The V and J genes are TRBV7-8 and TRBJ1-6; 7 bases are shared with TRBD1. CDR1 is SGHVS, CDR2 FQNEAQ, per germline. CDR3 length equals 16 residues. J was trimmed by 5 bases and V by 5 bases; bases with no gene match: 9. CDR3 in amino acids: CASSRTTGYDNSPLHF. The DNA for the CDR3 is TGTGCCAGCAGCCGTACGACAGGGTACGATAATTCACCCCTCCACTTT.

V and J are TRBV19 and TRBJ2-5; 11 bases match TRBD2. This CDR3 region has 16 residues. Germline trimming cut 1 base from V and 1 base from J; bases unmatched to any gene: 2. The germline V gene has CDR1 LNHDA and CDR2 SQIVND (reference sequence). CDR3: CASSIGGLAVQETQYF. DNA of the CDR3: TGTGCCAGTAGTATAGGGGGACTAGCGGTCCAAGAGACCCAGTACTTC.

CDR3 loop: CASSPQVGVADTQYF. The DNA of the CDR3 is TGTGCCAGCAGCCCTCAAGTGGGAGTAGCAGATACGCAGTATTTT. The chain uses TRBV7-2 and TRBJ2-3; a possible D gene is TRBD2 (5 bases). In germline, CDR1 is SGHTA, CDR2 FQGNSA. V lost 5 bases and J 4 bases, leaving 16 bases between the germline ends. The CDR3 contains 15 residues.

This sequence joins TRBV27 and TRBJ2-7, with D possibly matching TRBD2 (5 bases). V shed 2 bases and J shed 2 bases, with 13 bases lying between them. There are 15 residues in the CDR3. Germline values: CDR1 MNHEY, CDR2 SMNVEV (reference sequence). The DNA for the CDR3 is TGTGCCAGCAGTTTAGTCGCGGGTACCCCCTACGAGCAGTACTTC. Its protein product is CASSLVAGTPYEQYF.

CDR3 coding DNA: TGTGCCAGCCGCTGGCGGGAGGCCGTGGCCGAGCAGTACTTC. Protein sequence: CASRWREAVAEQYF. The chain uses TRBV6-6 and TRBJ2-7, with 8 bases that match TRBD2. This CDR3 has 14 amino acids. Germline-derived CDR1 and CDR2 are MNHNY and SVGAGI (reference sequence). Trimming at V came to 8 bases and at J to 6 bases, leaving 12 bases not matched to a gene.

The CDR3: CASRSDRVETQYF. For the CDR3, the DNA is TGCGCCAGCAGATCCGACAGGGTGGAGACCCAGTACTTC. The rearrangement joins TRBV5-1 to TRBJ2-5, with 7 bases aligning to TRBD1. Looked up from germline, CDR1 is SGHRS and CDR2 is YFSETQ. The CDR3 sequence is 13 residues long. The V gene end was trimmed by 5 bases and the J gene end by 5 bases; junction bases not matched to a gene: 6. The full variable domain, in which reference TRBV5-1 and TRBJ2-5 provide the parts outside the CDR3, is KAGVTQTPRYLIKTRGQQVTLSCSPISGHRSVSWYQQTPGQGLQFLFEYFSETQRNKGNFPGRFSGRQFSNSRSEMNVSTLELGDSALYLCASRSDRVETQYFGPGTRLLVL.

The chain carries TRBV21-1 and TRBJ2-7; TRBD1 was called by the table and not checked on the DNA. TRBV21-1 is labeled a pseudogene. There are 16 residues in the CDR3. The CDR3 loop is CASSKVAEQGSYEQYF. The CDR3 region has the DNA TGTGCCAGCAGCAAAGTCGCCGAACAGGGCTCCTACGAGCAGTACTTC.

The chain uses TRBV27 and TRBJ1-2; 7 nucleotides line up with TRBD1. Germline V lookup: CDR1 MNHEY, CDR2 SMNVEV (reference sequence). V shed 3 bases, J shed 4 bases, and the junction held 5 bases outside the gene matches. This CDR3 region has 14 residues. The CDR3 protein is CASSFDRVGYGYTF. The CDR3 bases are TGTGCCAGCAGTTTCGACAGGGTGGGCTATGGCTACACCTTC.

The rearrangement uses TRBV28 and TRBJ2-3, with D unresolved. Per germline, CDR1 MDHEN and CDR2 SYDVKM. The CDR3 runs to 16 residues. V was cut by 3 bases and J by 0 bases, with 13 bases left in between. The CDR3: CASSFGSLDSTDTQYF. CDR3 nucleotide sequence: TGTGCCAGCAGTTTCGGGTCGTTAGATAGCACAGATACGCAGTATTTT.

CDR3 amino acids: CASSSSRYNEQFF. The CDR3 region has the DNA TGTGCCAGCAGTTCCTCTCGGTACAATGAGCAGTTCTTC. This chain links TRBV6-5 with TRBJ2-1, with D hard to call. Trimming removed 4 bases at V and 4 bases at J, with 8 bases between. The CDR3 totals 13 residues. Germline CDR1 and CDR2: MNHEY and SVGAGI.

The chain links TRBV15 to TRBJ1-4, with TRBD1 as a possible D gene (6 bases). The CDR3 covers 16 residues. Germline CDR1 reads LNHNV; CDR2 reads YYDKDF (reference sequence). Between the trimmed V and J ends, which lost 1 base and 8 bases, there was a span of 17 bases. The CDR3 spells CATSRGGTQNGEKLFF. Here the CDR3 DNA reads TGTGCCACCAGCAGAGGAGGGACACAAAATGGGGAAAAACTGTTTTTT. Complete variable domain (other parts from reference TRBV15 and TRBJ1-4): DAMVIQNPRYQVTQFGKPVTLSCSQTLNHNVMYWYQQKSSQAPKLLFHYYDKDFNNEADTPDNFQSRRPNTSFCFLDIRSPGLGDTAMYLCATSRGGTQNGEKLFFGSGTQLSVL.